This TCR beta chain is from a study of cytomegalovirus exposure and HLA in healthy donors. Trimming took off 5 bases at V and 4 bases at J, with 12 bases between the two ends. In germline, CDR1 is SGHDT, CDR2 YYEEEE. The CDR3 runs to 13 residues. The PCR contained 60 Vbeta and 13 Jbeta primers. Sequenced by immunoSEQ multiplex PCR; TCRdb stores in-frame clones only, minus some. The profile shows approximately 100,000 clones, over 60% of them singletons. This clone was observed once. This receptor was identified in a man aged 40-55 years in good health and CMV-seropositive. The specimen was PBMCs. The chain has TRBV5-6 and TRBJ1-2; D ambiguous. This CDR3 is CASSPGRVYGYTF. DNA of the CDR3: TGTGCCAGCAGTCCCGGGAGAGTCTATGGCTACACCTTC.